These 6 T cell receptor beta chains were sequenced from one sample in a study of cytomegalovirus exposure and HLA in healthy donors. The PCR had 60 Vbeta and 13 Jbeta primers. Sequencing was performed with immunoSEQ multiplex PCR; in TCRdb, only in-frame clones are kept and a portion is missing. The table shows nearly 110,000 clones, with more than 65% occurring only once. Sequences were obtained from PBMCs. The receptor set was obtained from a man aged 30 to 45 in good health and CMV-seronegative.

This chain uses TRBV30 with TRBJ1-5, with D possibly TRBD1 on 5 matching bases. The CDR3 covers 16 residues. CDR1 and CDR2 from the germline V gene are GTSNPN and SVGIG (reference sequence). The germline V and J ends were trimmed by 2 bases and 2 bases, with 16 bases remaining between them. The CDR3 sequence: CAWSPPGSWGNQPQHF. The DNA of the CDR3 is TGTGCCTGGAGTCCACCAGGGTCCTGGGGCAATCAGCCCCAGCATTTT.

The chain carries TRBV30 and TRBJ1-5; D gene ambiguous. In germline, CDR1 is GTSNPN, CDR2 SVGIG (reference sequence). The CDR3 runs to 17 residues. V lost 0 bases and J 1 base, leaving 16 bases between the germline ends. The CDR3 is CAWSVRGGVFSNQPQHF. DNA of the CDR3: TGTGCCTGGAGTGTACGAGGCGGCGTCTTCAGCAATCAGCCCCAGCATTTT.

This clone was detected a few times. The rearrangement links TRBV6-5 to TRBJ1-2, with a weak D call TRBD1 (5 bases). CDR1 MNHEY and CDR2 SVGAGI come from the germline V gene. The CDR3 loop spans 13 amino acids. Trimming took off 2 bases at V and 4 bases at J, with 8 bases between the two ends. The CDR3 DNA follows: TGTGCCAGCAGTTACGACAGAAGCTATGGCTACACCTTC. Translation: CASSYDRSYGYTF.

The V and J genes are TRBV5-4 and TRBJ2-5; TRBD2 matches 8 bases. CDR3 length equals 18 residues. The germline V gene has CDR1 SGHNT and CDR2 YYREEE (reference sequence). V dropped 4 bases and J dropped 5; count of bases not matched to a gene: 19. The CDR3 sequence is CASSPGVAGGERGETQYF. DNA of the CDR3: TGTGCCAGCAGCCCTGGAGTCGCGGGGGGTGAACGAGGGGAGACCCAGTACTTC.

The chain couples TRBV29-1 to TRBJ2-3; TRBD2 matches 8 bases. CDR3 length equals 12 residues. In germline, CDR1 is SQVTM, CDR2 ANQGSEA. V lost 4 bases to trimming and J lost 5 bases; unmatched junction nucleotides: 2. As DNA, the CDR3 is TGCAGCGTTGCCCTAGCGGGAGATACGCAGTATTTT. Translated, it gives CSVALAGDTQYF.

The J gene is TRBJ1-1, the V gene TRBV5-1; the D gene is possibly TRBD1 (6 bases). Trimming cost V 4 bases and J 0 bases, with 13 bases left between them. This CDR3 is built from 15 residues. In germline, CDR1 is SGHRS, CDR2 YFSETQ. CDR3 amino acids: CASSMRTDLNTEAFF. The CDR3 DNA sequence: TGCGCCAGCAGCATGAGGACAGACCTGAACACTGAAGCTTTCTTT.